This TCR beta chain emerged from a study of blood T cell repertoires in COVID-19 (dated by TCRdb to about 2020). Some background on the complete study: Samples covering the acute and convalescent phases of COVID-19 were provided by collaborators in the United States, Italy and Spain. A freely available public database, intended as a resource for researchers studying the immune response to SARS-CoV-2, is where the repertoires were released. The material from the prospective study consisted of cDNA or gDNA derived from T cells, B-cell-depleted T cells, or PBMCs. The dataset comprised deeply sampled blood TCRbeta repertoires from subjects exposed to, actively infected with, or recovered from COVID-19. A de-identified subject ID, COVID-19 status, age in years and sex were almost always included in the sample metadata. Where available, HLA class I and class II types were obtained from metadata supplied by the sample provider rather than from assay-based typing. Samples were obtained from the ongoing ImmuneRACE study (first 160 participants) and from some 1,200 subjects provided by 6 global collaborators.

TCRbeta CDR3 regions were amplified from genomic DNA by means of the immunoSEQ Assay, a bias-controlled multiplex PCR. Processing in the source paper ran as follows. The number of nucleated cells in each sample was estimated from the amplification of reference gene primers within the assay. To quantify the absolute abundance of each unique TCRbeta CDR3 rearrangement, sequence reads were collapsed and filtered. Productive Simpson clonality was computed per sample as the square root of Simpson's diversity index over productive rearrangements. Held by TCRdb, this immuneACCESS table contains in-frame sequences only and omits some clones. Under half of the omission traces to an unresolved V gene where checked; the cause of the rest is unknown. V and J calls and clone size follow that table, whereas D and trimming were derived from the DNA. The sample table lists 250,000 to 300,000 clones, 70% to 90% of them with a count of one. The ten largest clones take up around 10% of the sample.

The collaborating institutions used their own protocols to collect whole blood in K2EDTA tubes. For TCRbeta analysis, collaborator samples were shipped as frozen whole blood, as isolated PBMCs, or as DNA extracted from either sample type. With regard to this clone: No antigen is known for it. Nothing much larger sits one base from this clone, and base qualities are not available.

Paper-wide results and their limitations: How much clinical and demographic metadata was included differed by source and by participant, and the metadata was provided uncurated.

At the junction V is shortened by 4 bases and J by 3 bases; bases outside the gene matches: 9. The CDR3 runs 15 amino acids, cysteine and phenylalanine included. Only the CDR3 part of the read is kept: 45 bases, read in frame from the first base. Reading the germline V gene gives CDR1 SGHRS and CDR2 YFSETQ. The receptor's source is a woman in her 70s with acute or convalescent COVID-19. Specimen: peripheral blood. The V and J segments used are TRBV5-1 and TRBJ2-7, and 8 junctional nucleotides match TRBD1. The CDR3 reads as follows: CASSRDGTGGYEQYF. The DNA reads TGCGCCAGCAGCCGGGACGGGACAGGAGGCTACGAGCAGTACTTC.